The source of this T cell receptor (beta chain) is a study of regulatory T cells in long-lasting Graves disease. Documented time point: persistent/refractory GD, antithyroid drugs over 5 years with positive TRAb. The TCR library was prepared using RNA isolated from PBMCs. Study conclusions and caveats: Segments TRBV28, TRBJ1-2 and TRBJ2-5 showed preferential usage in persistent disease. Persistent Graves' disease cases displayed lower TCR diversity than newly diagnosed ones. Comparison showed that persistent patients shared more public clonotypes (2,741) than new patients (roughly 1,000).

To make TCR beta libraries, researchers used iRepertoire HTBI primers and Arm-PCR of CDR3 regions. MiXCR, applied by TCRdb to the multiplex PCR reads, yields one record per CDR3 protein. Of roughly 500,000 distinct CDR3 sequences listed, 20% to 25% were seen once; the top ten hold 10% to 15%. This CDR3 comprises 14 residues. Germline lookup yields CDR1 SGHTA and CDR2 FQGNSA. Trimming removed 2 bases from V and 0 bases from J, with 8 bases in between. This clonotype was counted ten times or more. Its antigen is currently unknown. The clonotype comes from a female donor with Graves disease. The chain combines TRBV7-2 with TRBJ2-7; TRBD1 is a possible D gene (5 bases). The sample was peripheral blood mononuclear cells (PBMCs), taken when the disease was refractory, from a patient treated with antithyroid drugs. CDR3: CASSLTGASYEQYF. The CDR3 DNA reads TGTGCCAGCAGCTTAACAGGAGCCTCCTACGAGCAGTACTTC.